This T cell receptor (beta chain) was captured in a study of cytomegalovirus exposure and HLA in healthy donors. The PCR ran on 60 Vbeta and 13 Jbeta primers. Using immunoSEQ multiplex PCR, the repertoire was profiled, and TCRdb retains in-frame clones only, with some absent. The sample has 200,000 or so clones; the top ten hold approximately 0.74%. The V and J ends lost 3 bases and 7 bases respectively, with 19 bases between them. CDR3 length equals 15 residues. CDR1 is SGHDT, CDR2 YYEEEE, per germline. This chain joins TRBV5-6 and TRBJ1-2; weak D call: TRBD1 (5 bases). The sequenced sample consisted of PBMCs. This clonotype originated in a boy aged 5-17 years in good health and CMV-seronegative. CDR3 protein: CASSSAATQVFGYTF. The DNA of the CDR3 is TGTGCCAGCAGCTCGGCGGCAACACAGGTTTTTGGCTACACCTTC.